Listed below are T cell receptor beta chains from one sample, sequenced in a study of T cells after yellow fever vaccination. TCRdb re-analysed the 5' RACE reads in MiXCR, keeping a single row per CDR3 protein. Among about 140,000 distinct CDR3 sequences listed, 6.5% to 8.5% were seen once. Sequencing was performed on CD4+ T cells sorted from PBMCs, taken 5 days after the yellow fever booster vaccination. The receptors originated from a man younger than 40 who received the YFV17D yellow fever vaccine. Each CDR3 is given with its conserved first and last residue. The D gene is left open where the match is weak. Sizes are listed as once, few or many counts, or a class when the clone is expanded.

d_gene: NA
abundance: many
v_gene: TRBV28
j_gene: TRBJ1-2
CDR3nt: TGTGCCGGCCGACAGGATCCGGGACTCGGCTACACCTTC
CDR3aa: CAGRQDPGLGYTF

d_gene: TRBD2
abundance: many
v_gene: TRBV30
j_gene: TRBJ2-5
CDR3nt: TGTGCCTGGAGTACTCTGGGACGGCCCAGGGAGGGAGAGACCCAGTACTTC
CDR3aa: CAWSTLGRPREGETQYF

d_gene: TRBD1
abundance: many
v_gene: TRBV27
j_gene: TRBJ2-5
CDR3nt: TGTGCCAGCAGTGTCTCCGGGACAGGGGGCGTAGGGACCCAGTACTTC
CDR3aa: CASSVSGTGGVGTQYF

d_gene: NA
abundance: many
v_gene: TRBV6-5
j_gene: TRBJ2-7
CDR3nt: TGTGCCAGCAGTTACTCTCAGGGGCGTGGGAACGAGCAGTACTTC
CDR3aa: CASSYSQGRGNEQYF

d_gene: TRBD2
abundance: many
v_gene: TRBV20-1
j_gene: TRBJ2-3
CDR3nt: TGCAGTGCTAGCGGGAGGACCTACACAGATACGCAGTATTTT
CDR3aa: CSASGRTYTDTQYF

d_gene: NA
abundance: many
v_gene: TRBV20-1
j_gene: TRBJ2-7
CDR3nt: TGCAGTGCTAGAGACGGCGGGACACCTACCTACGAGCAGTACTTC
CDR3aa: CSARDGGTPTYEQYF

d_gene: NA
abundance: many
v_gene: TRBV5-1
j_gene: TRBJ2-2
CDR3nt: TGCGCCAGCAGAATAAACCAGGCCACCGGGGAGCTGTTTTTT
CDR3aa: CASRINQATGELFF

d_gene: TRBD2
abundance: many
v_gene: TRBV7-9
j_gene: TRBJ2-3
CDR3nt: TGTGCCAGCAGCTTAAGCGGCGGAGTGGGAGGGCCATCTACGCAGTATTTT
CDR3aa: CASSLSGGVGGPSTQYF

d_gene: TRBD1
abundance: many
v_gene: TRBV20-1
j_gene: TRBJ2-1
CDR3nt: TGCAGTGCTACGGACAGGGGAGGTCTCTTCTTC
CDR3aa: CSATDRGGLFF

d_gene: TRBD2
abundance: few
v_gene: TRBV7-2
j_gene: TRBJ2-7
CDR3nt: TGTGCCAGCAGCTACCGAGGGGCGGGAGGGGCCTACGAGCAGTACTTC
CDR3aa: CASSYRGAGGAYEQYF

d_gene: NA
abundance: many
v_gene: TRBV4-3
j_gene: TRBJ1-2
CDR3nt: TGCGCCAGCAGCCAAGATTCGACAGCTCCTTGGGGCTACACCTTC
CDR3aa: CASSQDSTAPWGYTF